The T cell receptor (beta chain) under discussion was sequenced for a study of T cells in Graves' hyperthyroidism and ophthalmopathy. The PBMCs had their origin in approximately 10 ml of fresh peripheral blood. TCR beta CDR3 region amplification was performed from RNA transcripts. During a first-round RT-PCR of the TCR CDR3, the HTBI primer set was used. A single record per CDR3 protein comes from TCRdb applying MiXCR to the multiplex PCR reads. The sample consists of around 690,000 distinct CDR3 sequences, approximately 15% of them appearing once. Germline V gene lookup returns CDR1 SGHVS and CDR2 FQNEAQ. The CDR3 length is 14 residues. Trimming shortened V by 1 base and J by 3 bases, and 10 bases separated the two germline ends.

The receptor comes from a man aged 50 to 60 with Graves' hyperthyroidism. The V and J genes are TRBV7-8 and TRBJ2-7; D unclear. Specimen: blood. Here the CDR3 DNA reads TGTGCCAGCAGCTTAGGTCCCCTTATCTACGAGCAGTACTTC. It specifies CASSLGPLIYEQYF.